The 26 T cell receptor beta chains in this list originate from one sample, sequenced in a study of PD-1 blockade in classical Hodgkin lymphoma. After autologous stem cell transplantation all patients relapsed, and prior brentuximab vedotin exposure differed between cohorts. Magnetic negative selection was used to purify CD4+ T cells from thawed PBMCs. The method was immunoSEQ multiplex PCR; TCRdb's version includes in-frame clones alone and lacks a portion of them. The repertoire holds around 8,600 clones, with 80% to 85% as singletons. The input for sequencing was CD4+ T cells from blood, taken at baseline. Receptor source: a human donor with classical Hodgkin lymphoma.

V is TRBV30 and J is TRBJ1-5, with a weak D call TRBD1 (5 bases). The CDR3 is made up of 13 amino acids. Germline values: CDR1 GTSNPN, CDR2 SVGIG (reference sequence). V was clipped by 2 bases and J by 5 bases, with 10 bases between them. CDR3 sequence: CAWSQGAYQPQHF. The CDR3 DNA is TGTGCCTGGAGTCAAGGGGCCTATCAGCCCCAGCATTTT.

The rearrangement uses TRBV30 and TRBJ1-5, with D perhaps TRBD1 (5 bases). V lost 0 bases, J lost 7 bases, and 10 bases lay in between. The germline V gene encodes CDR1 GTSNPN and CDR2 SVGIG (reference sequence). This CDR3 is built from 13 residues. The CDR3 region has the DNA TGTGCCTGGAGTGTAGGGCAGGGACAGCCCCAGCATTTT. Protein: CAWSVGQGQPQHF.

The rearrangement joins TRBV10-3 to TRBJ2-5; a possible D gene is TRBD1 (6 bases). V lost 6 bases and J 2 bases, leaving 10 bases between the germline ends. Germline V lookup: CDR1 ENHRY, CDR2 SYGVKD. The CDR3 totals 13 residues. For the CDR3, the DNA is TGTGCCATCAGCCTTGGGACACAAGAGACCCAGTACTTC. This encodes CAISLGTQETQYF.

This rearrangement joins TRBV21-1 to TRBJ1-4; TRBD1 was called by the table and not checked on the DNA. TRBV21-1 is classified as a pseudogene. This CDR3 comprises 18 residues. CDR3 in amino acids: CASSKISRGGQANEKLFF. Here the CDR3 DNA reads TGTGCCAGCAGCAAAATCTCTAGAGGGGGTCAGGCGAACGAAAAACTGTTTTTT.

This sequence joins TRBV5-4 and TRBJ2-5; D perhaps matches TRBD1 (6 bases). The germline CDR1 and CDR2 sequences are SGHNT and YYREEE (reference sequence). The CDR3 consists of 14 residues. The ends were cut back, 4 bases at V and 5 bases at J, with 15 bases in the middle. This CDR3 is CASSHGQQIETQYF. The CDR3 DNA follows: TGTGCCAGCAGCCATGGACAGCAGATCGAGACCCAGTACTTC.

This clone is a singleton in its sample. This sequence joins TRBV28 and TRBJ2-3; D is perhaps TRBD2 (6 bases). Germline V gene data show CDR1 as MDHEN and CDR2 as SYDVKM. The CDR3 loop spans 15 amino acids. The V and J ends lost 5 bases and 1 base respectively, with 13 bases between them. CDR3: CASSELGGRTDTQYF. The CDR3 DNA reads as TGTGCCAGCAGTGAGCTGGGAGGTCGCACAGATACGCAGTATTTT.

The chain has TRBV2 and TRBJ2-7, with TRBD2 as a possible D gene (6 bases). V shed 7 bases and J shed 2 bases, with 18 bases lying between them. CDR3 length equals 15 residues. Germline V gives CDR1 SNHLY, CDR2 FYNNEI. In nucleotides, the CDR3 is TGTGCCAGCAAGTTCGGCGGGACGGACACCTACGAGCAGTACTTC. Protein sequence: CASKFGGTDTYEQYF.

J is TRBJ2-2 and V is TRBV9; D is unresolved. Germline loops: CDR1 SGDLS, CDR2 YYNGEE. The CDR3 runs to 14 residues. Trimming removed 0 bases at V and 7 bases at J, with 10 bases between. The chain's CDR3 is CASSVGVGIGELFF. Written as DNA, the CDR3 is TGTGCCAGCAGCGTAGGCGTTGGGATCGGGGAGCTGTTTTTT.

V is TRBV5-1 and J is TRBJ2-6; unclear D gene. The V gene's germline CDR1 is SGHRS and CDR2 YFSETQ. CDR3 size: 15 residues. V gave up 0 bases and J gave up 2 bases, with 6 bases separating them. CDR3 amino acids: CASSLVLAGANVLTF. CDR3 DNA: TGCGCCAGCAGCTTGGTCCTGGCTGGGGCCAACGTCCTGACTTTC. The whole variable domain, filled in from reference TRBV5-1 and TRBJ2-6, reads KAGVTQTPRYLIKTRGQQVTLSCSPISGHRSVSWYQQTPGQGLQFLFEYFSETQRNKGNFPGRFSGRQFSNSRSEMNVSTLELGDSALYLCASSLVLAGANVLTFGAGSRLTVL.

This clone was found once. The chain uses TRBV11-2 and TRBJ1-1; the D is unclear. Trimming cost V 1 base and J 6 bases, with 9 bases left between them. The CDR3 extends over 13 amino acids. CDR1 is SGHAT and CDR2 is FQNNGV in the germline V gene. The CDR3 DNA follows: TGTGCCAGCAGCTTAGTGAGGGTCGCTGAAGCTTTCTTT. This translates into CASSLVRVAEAFF.

This chain joins TRBV9 and TRBJ1-5; D gene ambiguous. Per the germline V gene, CDR1 is SGDLS and CDR2 is YYNGEE. The CDR3 consists of 13 residues. Trimming took off 4 bases at V and 7 bases at J, with 12 bases between the two ends. In nucleotides, the CDR3 is TGTGCCAGCAGCCCAGGAGGCCAACAGCCCCAGCATTTT. Its protein product is CASSPGGQQPQHF.

The chain links TRBV2 to TRBJ2-5; the D is unclear. This CDR3 has 15 amino acids. V was clipped by 3 bases and J by 5 bases, with 16 bases between them. Germline CDR1 is SNHLY and CDR2 is FYNNEI. CDR3 amino acids: CASSDLNFSHETQYF. The CDR3 region has the DNA TGTGCCAGCAGTGATTTGAATTTCTCCCATGAGACCCAGTACTTC.

The V call is TRBV20-1, the J call TRBJ2-3; the D is unclear. V lost 5 bases and J lost 2, with 5 bases in between. The CDR3 sequence is 11 residues long. Germline loops: CDR1 DFQATT, CDR2 SNEGSKA (reference sequence). CDR3 sequence (DNA): TGCAGTGCTCGAGTCACAGATACGCAGTATTTT. Its protein is CSARVTDTQYF.

This clone was seen a handful of times. This sequence joins TRBV28 and TRBJ1-5; TRBD1 is a possible D gene (5 bases). From germline, CDR1 is MDHEN and CDR2 SYDVKM. This CDR3 comprises 12 residues. Trimming took off 7 bases at V and 2 bases at J, with 6 bases between the two ends. CDR3 in amino acids: CASIRGNQPQHF. CDR3 bases: TGTGCCAGCATCAGGGGCAATCAGCCCCAGCATTTT.

The rearrangement links TRBV11-3 to TRBJ2-1, with D hard to call. This CDR3 region has 14 residues. Germline V gene sequence: CDR1 SGHNT, CDR2 YENEEA. Trimming pared 0 bases from V and 5 bases from J, leaving 8 bases between. The CDR3 loop is CASSLDFQDNEQFF. Here the CDR3 DNA reads TGTGCCAGCAGCTTAGATTTCCAAGACAATGAGCAGTTCTTC.

The chain has TRBV28 and TRBJ1-2; D is possibly TRBD1 (5 bases). CDR1 is MDHEN, CDR2 SYDVKM, per germline. The CDR3 has 15 amino acids. V lost 5 bases to trimming and J lost 2 bases, with 15 bases between them. The CDR3 is CASSTPDGGNYGYTF. The CDR3 bases are TGTGCCAGCAGTACTCCGGATGGGGGAAACTATGGCTACACCTTC.

This sequence joins TRBV14 and TRBJ2-3, with D maybe TRBD2 (6 bases). The germline V and J ends were trimmed by 5 bases and 1 base, with 16 bases remaining between them. Germline CDR1 and CDR2: SGHDN and FVKESK. The CDR3 totals 16 residues. The CDR3 loop reads CASSYGGVWGTDTQYF. CDR3 nucleotide sequence: TGTGCCAGCAGCTACGGGGGTGTTTGGGGCACAGATACGCAGTATTTT.

This clone has just a few counts. CDR3: CASSRTLYEQYF. DNA of the CDR3: TGTGCCAGCAGCCGGACCCTCTACGAGCAGTACTTC. This chain uses TRBV11-2 with TRBJ2-7, with D uncertain. There are 12 residues in the CDR3. In germline, CDR1 is SGHAT, CDR2 FQNNGV. Trimming stripped 5 bases from V and 3 bases from J, with 8 bases between.

This sequence joins TRBV6-1 and TRBJ2-5; TRBD2 matches at 11 bases. CDR3 size: 16 residues. Germline V CDR1 and CDR2: MNHNS, SASEGT. Trimming removed 4 bases from V and 5 bases from J; junction bases left unmatched: 9. Written as DNA, the CDR3 is TGTGCCAGCAGTGTCCCGGGACTAGCGGACGTGGAGACCCAGTACTTC. Translated: CASSVPGLADVETQYF.

This chain connects TRBV19 to TRBJ2-3, with D unresolved. CDR1 is LNHDA and CDR2 is SQIVND in the germline V gene (reference sequence). The CDR3 totals 11 residues. V was pared by 7 bases and J by 6 bases, with 8 bases between. CDR3 DNA sequence: TGTGCCAGTACGAAAGCTGATACGCAGTATTTT. It encodes CASTKADTQYF.

CDR3 nucleotide sequence: TGTGCCAGCAGCCAGCTAGCGACTGGGGCCAACGTCCTGACTTTC. Translation gives CASSQLATGANVLTF. The chain is built from TRBV6-1 and TRBJ2-6, with a weak D call TRBD2 (6 bases). Per germline, CDR1 MNHNS and CDR2 SASEGT. V dropped 6 bases and J dropped 2 bases, with 11 bases sitting between them. This CDR3 comprises 15 residues.

The J gene is TRBJ2-2, the V gene TRBV5-1; TRBD1 or TRBD2 may be the D gene (5 bases each). The V end was cut by 4 bases, the J end by 6 bases, with 16 bases between. The CDR3 spans 15 residues. Germline CDR1 reads SGHRS; CDR2 reads YFSETQ. The chain's CDR3 is CASSPDLMGAGELFF. For the CDR3, the DNA is TGCGCCAGCAGCCCGGACCTCATGGGGGCCGGGGAGCTGTTTTTT.

This clone was seen more than once but under ten times. This chain uses TRBV7-2 with TRBJ2-2, with a weak D call TRBD1 (7 bases). The germline V and J ends were trimmed by 5 bases and 3 bases, with 25 bases remaining between them. There are 19 residues in the CDR3. Germline CDR1 and CDR2: SGHTA and FQGNSA. The CDR3 protein is CASSHTRQGGEEDTGELFF. In nucleotides, the CDR3 is TGTGCCAGCAGCCACACACGGCAGGGGGGAGAAGAGGACACCGGGGAGCTGTTTTTT.

The rearrangement uses TRBV2 and TRBJ2-7; 12 nucleotides match TRBD2. CDR1 and CDR2 (germline): SNHLY, FYNNEI. There are 15 residues in the CDR3. V was pared by 7 bases and J by 9 bases, with 13 bases of the junction left unmatched. The CDR3 DNA follows: TGTGCCAGCACGCCGACCGGGACTAGCGGGTCTGTGCAGTACTTC. Amino acid sequence: CASTPTGTSGSVQYF.

The chain combines TRBV6-1 with TRBJ2-7, with D uncertain. V was trimmed by 4 bases and J by 4 bases, leaving 5 bases between them. The CDR3 sequence is 11 residues long. The germline CDR1 and CDR2 sequences are MNHNS and SASEGT. This chain's CDR3 is CASSGGYEQYF. The CDR3 DNA is TGTGCCAGCAGTGGGGGTTACGAGCAGTACTTC.

The chain links TRBV19 to TRBJ2-7, with 9 bases identical to TRBD1. The CDR3 is 16 residues long. From germline, CDR1 is LNHDA and CDR2 SQIVND (reference sequence). Trimming took 4 bases from V and 5 from J; bases not matched to a gene: 12. The CDR3 region has the DNA TGTGCCAGTAGTACCCGTCTAGGGACAGGGTATAACGAGCAGTACTTC. It translates to CASSTRLGTGYNEQYF.